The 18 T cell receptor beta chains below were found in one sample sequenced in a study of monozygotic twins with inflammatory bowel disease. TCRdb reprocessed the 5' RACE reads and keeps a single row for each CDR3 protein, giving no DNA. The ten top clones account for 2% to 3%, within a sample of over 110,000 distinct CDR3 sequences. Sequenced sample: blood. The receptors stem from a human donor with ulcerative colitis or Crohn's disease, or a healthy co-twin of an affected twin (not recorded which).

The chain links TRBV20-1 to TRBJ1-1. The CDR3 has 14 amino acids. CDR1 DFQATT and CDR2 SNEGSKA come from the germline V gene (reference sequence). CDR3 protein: CSASRAGREPGAFF.

The CDR3 spells CASSLRIVQGSHRRSFYEQYF. The chain uses TRBV5-1 and TRBJ2-7; the D call of TRBD1 rests on TCRdb alone, since no DNA is present to check it. The germline CDR1 and CDR2 sequences are SGHRS and YFSETQ. The CDR3 runs 21 residues.

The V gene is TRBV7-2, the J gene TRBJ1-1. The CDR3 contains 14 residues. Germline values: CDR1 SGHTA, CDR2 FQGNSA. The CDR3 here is CASSLQGLNTEAFF.

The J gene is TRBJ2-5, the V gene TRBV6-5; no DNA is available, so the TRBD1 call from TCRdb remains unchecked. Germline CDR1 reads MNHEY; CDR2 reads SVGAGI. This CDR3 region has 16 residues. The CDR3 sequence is CASSYSQGADQKTQYF.

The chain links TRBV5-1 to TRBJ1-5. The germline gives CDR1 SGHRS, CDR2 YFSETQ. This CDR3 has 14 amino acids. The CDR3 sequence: CASKITPTSQPQHF.

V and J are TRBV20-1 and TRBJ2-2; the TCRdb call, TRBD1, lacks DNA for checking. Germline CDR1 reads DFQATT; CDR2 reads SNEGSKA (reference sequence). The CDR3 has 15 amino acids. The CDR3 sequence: CSAKRSGVWTGELFF.

CDR3 sequence: CSASPVYEQYF. V is TRBV20-1 and J is TRBJ2-7; TCRdb picks TRBD1, but there is no DNA to check that call. This CDR3 comprises 11 residues. Germline CDR1 reads DFQATT; CDR2 reads SNEGSKA (reference sequence).

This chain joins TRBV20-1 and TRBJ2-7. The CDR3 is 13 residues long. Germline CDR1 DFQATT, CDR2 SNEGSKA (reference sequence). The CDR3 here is CSAADRSHYEQYF.

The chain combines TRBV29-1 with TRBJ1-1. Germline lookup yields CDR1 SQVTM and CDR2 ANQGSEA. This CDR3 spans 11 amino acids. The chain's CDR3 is CSVYSNTEAFF.

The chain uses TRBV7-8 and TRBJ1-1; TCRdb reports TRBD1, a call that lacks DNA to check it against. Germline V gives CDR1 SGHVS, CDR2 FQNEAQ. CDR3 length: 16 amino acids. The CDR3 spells CASSHHATGDRTEAFF.

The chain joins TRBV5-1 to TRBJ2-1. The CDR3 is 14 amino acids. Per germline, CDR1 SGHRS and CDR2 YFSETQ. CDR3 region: CASSIQFSYNEQFF.

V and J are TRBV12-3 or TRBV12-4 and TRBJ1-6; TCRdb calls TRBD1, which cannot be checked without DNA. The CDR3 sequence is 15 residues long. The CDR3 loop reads CASSPTGVHHSPLHF.

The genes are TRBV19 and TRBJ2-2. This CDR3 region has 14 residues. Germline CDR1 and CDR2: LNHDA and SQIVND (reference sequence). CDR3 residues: CASIPRSYTGELFF.

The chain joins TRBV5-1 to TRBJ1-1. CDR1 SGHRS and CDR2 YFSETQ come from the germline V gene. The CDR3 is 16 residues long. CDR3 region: CASSPVGAGPYTEAFF.

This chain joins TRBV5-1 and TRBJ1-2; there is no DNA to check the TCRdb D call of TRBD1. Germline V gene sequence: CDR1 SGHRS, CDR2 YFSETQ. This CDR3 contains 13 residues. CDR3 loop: CASSLGQYYGYTF.

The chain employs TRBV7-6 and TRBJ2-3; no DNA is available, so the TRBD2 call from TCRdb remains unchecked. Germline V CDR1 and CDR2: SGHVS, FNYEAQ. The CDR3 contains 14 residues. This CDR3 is CASSLTSGPGQEYF.

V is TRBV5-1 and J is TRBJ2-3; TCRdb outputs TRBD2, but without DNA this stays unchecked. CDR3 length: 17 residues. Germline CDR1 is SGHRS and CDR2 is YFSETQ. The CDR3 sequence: CASSAQTSGGALDTQYF.

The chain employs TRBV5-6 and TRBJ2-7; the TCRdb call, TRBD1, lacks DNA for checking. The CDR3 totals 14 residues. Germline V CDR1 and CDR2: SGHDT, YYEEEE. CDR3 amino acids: CASFERGYLYEQYF.